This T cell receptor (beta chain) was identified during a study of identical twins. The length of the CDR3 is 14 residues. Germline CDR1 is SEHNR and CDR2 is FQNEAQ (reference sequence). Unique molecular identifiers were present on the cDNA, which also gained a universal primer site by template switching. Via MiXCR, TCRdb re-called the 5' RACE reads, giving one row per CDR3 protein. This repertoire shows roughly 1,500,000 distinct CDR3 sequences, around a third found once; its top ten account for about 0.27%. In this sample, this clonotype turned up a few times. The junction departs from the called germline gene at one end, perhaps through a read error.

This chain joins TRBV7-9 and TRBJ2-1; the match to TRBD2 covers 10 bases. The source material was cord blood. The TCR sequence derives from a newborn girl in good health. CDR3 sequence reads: CSSSLLAGYNEQFF. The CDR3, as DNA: TGTTCCAGCAGCTTACTAGCGGGGTACAATGAGCAGTTCTTC.